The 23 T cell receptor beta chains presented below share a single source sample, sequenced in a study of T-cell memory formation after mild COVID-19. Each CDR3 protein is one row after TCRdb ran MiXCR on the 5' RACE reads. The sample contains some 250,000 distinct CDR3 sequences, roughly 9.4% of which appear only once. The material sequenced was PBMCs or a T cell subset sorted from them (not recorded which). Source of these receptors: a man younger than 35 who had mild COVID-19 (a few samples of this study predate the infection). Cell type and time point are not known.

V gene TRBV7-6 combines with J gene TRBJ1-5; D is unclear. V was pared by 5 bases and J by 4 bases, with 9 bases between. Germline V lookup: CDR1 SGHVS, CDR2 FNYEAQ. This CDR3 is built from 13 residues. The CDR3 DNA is TGTGCCAGCAGCCCTGAACTGAATCAGCCCCAGCATTTT. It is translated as CASSPELNQPQHF. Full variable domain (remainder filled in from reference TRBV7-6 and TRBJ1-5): GAGVSQSPRYKVTKRGQDVALRCDPISGHVSLYWYRQALGQGPEFLTYFNYEAQQDKSGLPNDRFSAERPEGSISTLTIQRTEQRDSAMYRCASSPELNQPQHFGDGTRLSIL.

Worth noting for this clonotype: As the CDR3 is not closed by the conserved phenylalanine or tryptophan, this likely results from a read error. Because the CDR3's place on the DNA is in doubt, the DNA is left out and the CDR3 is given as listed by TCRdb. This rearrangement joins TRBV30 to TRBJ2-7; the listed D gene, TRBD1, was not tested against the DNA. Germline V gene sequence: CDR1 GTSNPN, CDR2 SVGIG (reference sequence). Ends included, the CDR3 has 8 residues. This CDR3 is CAWSVSPP.

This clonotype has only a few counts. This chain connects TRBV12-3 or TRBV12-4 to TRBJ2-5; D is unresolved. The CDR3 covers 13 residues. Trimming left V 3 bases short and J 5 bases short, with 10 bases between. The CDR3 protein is CASSLAALETQYF. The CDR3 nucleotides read TGTGCCAGCAGTTTGGCCGCACTGGAGACCCAGTACTTC.

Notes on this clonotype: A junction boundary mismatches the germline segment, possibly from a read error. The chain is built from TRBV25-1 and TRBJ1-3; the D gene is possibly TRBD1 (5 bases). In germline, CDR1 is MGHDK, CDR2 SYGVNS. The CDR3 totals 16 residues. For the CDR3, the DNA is TGTGCCAGAAGTGAATCCCAGGGCCCAGTTTTTGACACCATATATTTT. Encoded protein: CARSESQGPVFDTIYF.

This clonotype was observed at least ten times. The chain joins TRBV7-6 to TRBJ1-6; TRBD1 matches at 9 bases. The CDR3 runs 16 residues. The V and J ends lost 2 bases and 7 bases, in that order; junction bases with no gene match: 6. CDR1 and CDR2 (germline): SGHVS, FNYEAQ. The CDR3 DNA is TGTGCCAGCAGCTTACTCTCCGGGACAGGGAATTCACCCCTCCACTTT. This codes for CASSLLSGTGNSPLHF. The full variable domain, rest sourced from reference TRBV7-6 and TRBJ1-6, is GAGVSQSPRYKVTKRGQDVALRCDPISGHVSLYWYRQALGQGPEFLTYFNYEAQQDKSGLPNDRFSAERPEGSISTLTIQRTEQRDSAMYRCASSLLSGTGNSPLHFGNGTRLTVT.

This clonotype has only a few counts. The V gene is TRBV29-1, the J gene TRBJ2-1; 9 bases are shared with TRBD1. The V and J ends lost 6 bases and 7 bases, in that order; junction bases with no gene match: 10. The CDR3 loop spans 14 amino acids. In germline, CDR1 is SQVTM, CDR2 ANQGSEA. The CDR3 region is CSVGGQGAWNEQFF. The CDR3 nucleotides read TGCAGCGTGGGGGGACAGGGTGCCTGGAATGAGCAGTTCTTC.

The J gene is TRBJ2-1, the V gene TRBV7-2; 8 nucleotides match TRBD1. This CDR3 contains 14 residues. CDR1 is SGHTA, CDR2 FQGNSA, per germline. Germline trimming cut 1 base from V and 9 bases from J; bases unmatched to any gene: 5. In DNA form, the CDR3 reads TGTGCCAGCAGCTTAGTGGCGACAGGGGTTGAGCAGTTCTTC. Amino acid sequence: CASSLVATGVEQFF.

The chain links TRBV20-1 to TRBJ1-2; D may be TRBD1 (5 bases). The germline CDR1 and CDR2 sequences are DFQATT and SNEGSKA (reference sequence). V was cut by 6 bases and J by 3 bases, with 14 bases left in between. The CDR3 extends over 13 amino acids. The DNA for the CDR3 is TGCAGTGCCCTGGGGGAGATATACTATGGCTACACCTTC. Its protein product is CSALGEIYYGYTF.

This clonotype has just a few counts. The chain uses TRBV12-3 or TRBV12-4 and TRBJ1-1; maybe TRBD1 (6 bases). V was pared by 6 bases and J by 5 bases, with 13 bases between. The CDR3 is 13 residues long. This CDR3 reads CASRYNRETEAFF. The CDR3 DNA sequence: TGTGCCAGCAGGTATAACAGGGAGACTGAAGCTTTCTTT.

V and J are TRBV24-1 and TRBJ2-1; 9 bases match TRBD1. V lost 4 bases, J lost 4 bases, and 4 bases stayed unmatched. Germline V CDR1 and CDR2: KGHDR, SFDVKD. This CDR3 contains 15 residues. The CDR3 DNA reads TGTGCCACCAGTGAAACCGGGACAGGGTACAATGAGCAGTTCTTC. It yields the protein CATSETGTGYNEQFF.

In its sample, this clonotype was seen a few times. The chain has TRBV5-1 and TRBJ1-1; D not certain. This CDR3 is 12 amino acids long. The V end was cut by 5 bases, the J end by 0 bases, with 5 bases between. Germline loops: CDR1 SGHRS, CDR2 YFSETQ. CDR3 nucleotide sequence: TGCGCCAGCAGACTTATGAACACTGAAGCTTTCTTT. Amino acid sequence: CASRLMNTEAFF.

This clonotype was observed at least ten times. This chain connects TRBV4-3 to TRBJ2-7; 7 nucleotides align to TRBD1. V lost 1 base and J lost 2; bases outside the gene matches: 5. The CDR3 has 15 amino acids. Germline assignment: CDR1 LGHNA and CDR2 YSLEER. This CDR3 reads CASSQVWQGAYEQYF. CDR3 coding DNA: TGCGCCAGCAGCCAAGTTTGGCAGGGGGCCTACGAGCAGTACTTC.

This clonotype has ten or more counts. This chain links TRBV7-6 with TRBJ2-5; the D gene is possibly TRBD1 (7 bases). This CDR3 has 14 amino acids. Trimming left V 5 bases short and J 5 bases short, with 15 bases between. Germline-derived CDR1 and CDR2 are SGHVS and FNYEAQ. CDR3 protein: CASSAGQPPETQYF. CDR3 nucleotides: TGTGCCAGCAGCGCGGGACAGCCCCCCGAGACCCAGTACTTC.

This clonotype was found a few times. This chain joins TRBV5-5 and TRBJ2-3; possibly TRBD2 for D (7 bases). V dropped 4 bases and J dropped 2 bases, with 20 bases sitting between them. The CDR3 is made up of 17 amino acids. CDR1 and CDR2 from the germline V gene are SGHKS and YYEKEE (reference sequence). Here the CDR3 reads CASSPFLAGAYTDTQYF. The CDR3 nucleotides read TGTGCCAGCAGCCCGTTTCTGGCGGGGGCCTACACAGATACGCAGTATTTT.

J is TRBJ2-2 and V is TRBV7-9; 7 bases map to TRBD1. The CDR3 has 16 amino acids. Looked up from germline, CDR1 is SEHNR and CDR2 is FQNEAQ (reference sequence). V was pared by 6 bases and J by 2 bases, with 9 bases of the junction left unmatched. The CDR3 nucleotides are TGTGCCAGCAGGCAAACAGGGGAAGGAAACACCGGGGAGCTGTTTTTT. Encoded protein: CASRQTGEGNTGELFF.

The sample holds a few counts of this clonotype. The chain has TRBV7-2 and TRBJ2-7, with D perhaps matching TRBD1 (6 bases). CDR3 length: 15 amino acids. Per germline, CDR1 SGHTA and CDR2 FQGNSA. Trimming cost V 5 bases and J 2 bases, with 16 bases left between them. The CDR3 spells CASSPEQGGPYEQYF. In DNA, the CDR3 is TGTGCCAGCAGCCCTGAACAGGGCGGGCCCTACGAGCAGTACTTC. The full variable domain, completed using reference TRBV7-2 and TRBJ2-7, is GAGVSQSPSNKVTEKGKDVELRCDPISGHTALYWYRQSLGQGLEFLIYFQGNSAPDKSGLPSDRFSAERTGGSVSTLTIQRTQQEDSAVYLCASSPEQGGPYEQYFGPGTRLTVT.

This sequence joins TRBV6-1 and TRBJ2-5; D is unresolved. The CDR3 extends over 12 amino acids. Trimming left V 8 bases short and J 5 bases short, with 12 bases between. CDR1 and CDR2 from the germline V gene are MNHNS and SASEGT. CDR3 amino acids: CASVARRETQYF. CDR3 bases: TGTGCCAGCGTCGCCAGGCGGGAGACCCAGTACTTC.

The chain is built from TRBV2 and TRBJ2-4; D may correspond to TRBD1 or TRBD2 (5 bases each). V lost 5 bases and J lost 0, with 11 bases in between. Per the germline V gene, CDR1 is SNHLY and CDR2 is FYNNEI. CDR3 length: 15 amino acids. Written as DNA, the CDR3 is TGTGCCAGCAGTCCCAAGGGACCAGCCAAAAACATTCAGTACTTC. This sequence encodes CASSPKGPAKNIQYF.

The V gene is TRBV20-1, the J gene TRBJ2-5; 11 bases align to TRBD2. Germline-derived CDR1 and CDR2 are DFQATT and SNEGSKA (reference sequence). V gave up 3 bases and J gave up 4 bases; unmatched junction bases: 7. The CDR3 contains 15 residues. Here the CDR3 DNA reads TGCAGTGCTAGGGACCGGACTAGCGGGTTAGAGACCCAGTACTTC. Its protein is CSARDRTSGLETQYF.

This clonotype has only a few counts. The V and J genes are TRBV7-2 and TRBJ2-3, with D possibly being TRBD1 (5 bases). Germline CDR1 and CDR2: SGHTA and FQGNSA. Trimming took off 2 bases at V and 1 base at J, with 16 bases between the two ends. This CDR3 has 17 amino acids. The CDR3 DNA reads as TGTGCCAGCAGCTTAAAGGGGATCCAGTGGGGCACAGATACGCAGTATTTT. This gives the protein CASSLKGIQWGTDTQYF.

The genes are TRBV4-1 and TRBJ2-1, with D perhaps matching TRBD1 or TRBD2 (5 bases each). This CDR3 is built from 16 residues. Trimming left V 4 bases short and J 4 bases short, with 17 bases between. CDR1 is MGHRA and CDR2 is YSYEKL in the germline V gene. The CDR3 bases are TGCGCCAGCAGCCGAGAAATTGGGACGGGATACAATGAGCAGTTCTTC. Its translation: CASSREIGTGYNEQFF.

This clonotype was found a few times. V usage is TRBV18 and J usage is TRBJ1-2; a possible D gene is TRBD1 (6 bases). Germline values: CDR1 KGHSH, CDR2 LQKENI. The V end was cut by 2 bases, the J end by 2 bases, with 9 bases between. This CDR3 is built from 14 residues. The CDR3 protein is CASSPTQGNYGYTF. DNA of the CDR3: TGTGCCAGCTCACCAACTCAGGGGAACTATGGCTACACCTTC.

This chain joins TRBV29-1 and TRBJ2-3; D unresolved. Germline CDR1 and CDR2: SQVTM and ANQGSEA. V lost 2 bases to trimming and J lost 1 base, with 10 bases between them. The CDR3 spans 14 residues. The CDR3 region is CSVESAVRTDTQYF. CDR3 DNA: TGCAGCGTTGAATCTGCAGTCCGCACAGATACGCAGTATTTT.